This T cell receptor (beta chain) was captured in a study of T cells in Graves' hyperthyroidism and ophthalmopathy. TCR beta CDR3 regions were amplified from RNA transcripts. HTBI primers were the set used in a first-round RT-PCR of the TCR CDR3. TCRdb redid the calling of the multiplex PCR reads with MiXCR, one entry per CDR3 protein. The sample holds roughly 300,000 distinct CDR3 sequences, 20% to 25% seen once. This clonotype has only one observation. Fresh peripheral blood, around 10 ml of it, supplied the PBMCs. J lost 7 bases, V lost 5 bases, and 12 bases had no gene match. The CDR3 runs 15 residues. Per the germline V gene, CDR1 is MNHEY and CDR2 is SMNVEV (reference sequence).

The material sequenced was blood. The sequence was collected from a woman aged 50 to 60 with Graves' hyperthyroidism. The chain carries TRBV27 and TRBJ2-7; 9 bases align to TRBD2. This CDR3 is CASSLSWLAGKEQYF. The CDR3 DNA sequence: TGTGCCAGCAGTCTTTCGTGGCTAGCGGGAAAGGAGCAGTACTTC.